These T cell receptor beta chains were read from a single sample in a study of cytomegalovirus exposure and HLA in healthy donors. Method: immunoSEQ multiplex PCR; TCRdb's copy keeps in-frame clones and lacks some. This table holds about 140,000 clones, roughly four fifths found once. Sequences were obtained from PBMCs. Receptor source: a female donor in good health and CMV-seronegative. Both conserved end residues are part of each CDR3. The order of the fields is clone size, CDR3 length, D gene, V gene, J gene, CDR3 protein, CDR3 DNA. The D gene is left open where the match is weak. The size entry is marked missing in some rows and otherwise reads once, few, many or a size class.

size: few
length: 13
D: NA
V: TRBV2
J: TRBJ1-2
CDR3: CASRDYRGYGYTF
DNA: TGTGCCAGTAGGGACTATCGGGGCTATGGCTACACCTTC

size: NA
length: 16
D: NA
V: TRBV5-1
J: TRBJ2-5
CDR3: CASSLVPGPEQETQYF
DNA: TGCGCCAGCAGCTTGGTACCAGGGCCCGAACAAGAGACCCAGTACTTC

size: NA
length: 14
D: TRBD1
V: TRBV29-1
J: TRBJ2-7
CDR3: CSVVRTGGRYEQYF
DNA: TGCAGCGTTGTAAGGACAGGGGGACGCTACGAGCAGTACTTC

size: NA
length: 13
D: TRBD1
V: TRBV25-1
J: TRBJ1-1
CDR3: CASVFQGGTEAFF
DNA: TGTGCCAGCGTCTTCCAGGGGGGCACTGAAGCTTTCTTT

size: NA
length: 12
D: NA
V: TRBV27
J: TRBJ2-1
CDR3: CASSPTTREQFF
DNA: TGTGCCAGCAGTCCCACGACTCGAGAGCAGTTCTTC

size: NA
length: 15
D: NA
V: TRBV6-4
J: TRBJ1-1
CDR3: CASSDSMGGGTEAFF
DNA: TGTGCCAGCAGTGACTCGATGGGAGGGGGAACTGAAGCTTTCTTT

size: few
length: 13
D: NA
V: TRBV4-1
J: TRBJ1-1
CDR3: CASKPAGGDEAFF
DNA: TGCGCCAGCAAACCAGCTGGGGGCGATGAAGCTTTCTTT

size: NA
length: 12
D: NA
V: TRBV9
J: TRBJ2-5
CDR3: CASGGDGETQYF
DNA: TGTGCCAGCGGCGGAGACGGGGAGACCCAGTACTTC

size: NA
length: 13
D: NA
V: TRBV10-3
J: TRBJ2-3
CDR3: CAISRPGADTQYF
DNA: TGTGCCATCAGTCGTCCGGGGGCAGATACGCAGTATTTT

size: few
length: 14
D: TRBD1
V: TRBV13
J: TRBJ1-1
CDR3: CASSSRQGITEAFF
DNA: TGTGCCAGCAGCTCCCGACAGGGGATCACTGAAGCTTTCTTT

size: NA
length: 15
D: TRBD1
V: TRBV5-8
J: TRBJ2-5
CDR3: CASSGYRGQAETQYF
DNA: TGTGCCAGCAGCGGCTACAGGGGGCAAGCGGAGACCCAGTACTTC

size: NA
length: 15
D: NA
V: TRBV28
J: TRBJ2-2
CDR3: CASSLGGASGGELFF
DNA: TGTGCCAGCAGTTTGGGGGGGGCTAGTGGCGGGGAGCTGTTTTTT

size: NA
length: 15
D: TRBD2
V: TRBV5-1
J: TRBJ2-7
CDR3: CASSRWGGETYEQYF
DNA: TGCGCCAGCAGCCGGTGGGGAGGGGAAACCTACGAGCAGTACTTC

size: NA
length: 19
D: TRBD1
V: TRBV28
J: TRBJ1-6
CDR3: CASTTGTVRRSSYNSPLHF
DNA: TGTGCCAGCACTACGGGGACAGTACGGAGGAGCTCCTATAATTCACCCCTCCACTTT

size: few
length: 15
D: NA
V: TRBV10-1
J: TRBJ2-3
CDR3: CASSESQGSTDTQYF
DNA: TGCGCCAGCAGTGAGAGTCAGGGTTCCACAGATACGCAGTATTTT

size: NA
length: 15
D: NA
V: TRBV5-1
J: TRBJ2-7
CDR3: CASSPQDSGGGEQYF
DNA: TGCGCCAGCAGCCCTCAAGATAGCGGAGGCGGGGAGCAGTACTTC

size: NA
length: 14
D: TRBD1
V: TRBV6-5
J: TRBJ1-2
CDR3: CASIGQGRDYGYTF
DNA: TGTGCCAGCATCGGACAGGGTAGGGACTATGGCTACACCTTC

size: NA
length: 13
D: NA
V: TRBV7-9
J: TRBJ2-5
CDR3: CASSLVRDPTQYF
DNA: TGTGCCAGCAGCCTGGTCAGGGATCCGACCCAGTACTTC

size: NA
length: 15
D: NA
V: TRBV29-1
J: TRBJ2-2
CDR3: CSVEEEGRGTGELFF
DNA: TGCAGCGTTGAAGAGGAGGGAAGAGGTACCGGGGAGCTGTTTTTT

size: once
length: 14
D: NA
V: TRBV5-1
J: TRBJ1-1
CDR3: CASSGGTLNTEAFF
DNA: TGCGCCAGCAGCGGTGGGACTCTGAACACTGAAGCTTTCTTT

size: NA
length: 16
D: NA
V: TRBV10-1
J: TRBJ1-6
CDR3: CASSDGPGEANAPLHF
DNA: TGCGCCAGCAGTGACGGCCCCGGGGAGGCCAATGCACCCCTCCACTTT

size: once
length: 13
D: NA
V: TRBV19
J: TRBJ2-5
CDR3: CASSSPSRETQYF
DNA: TGTGCCAGTAGTTCCCCCTCTCGGGAGACCCAGTACTTC

size: NA
length: 13
D: NA
V: TRBV9
J: TRBJ1-2
CDR3: CASGRGVRDGYTF
DNA: TGTGCCAGCGGGCGTGGTGTTAGAGATGGCTACACCTTC

size: many
length: 15
D: TRBD2
V: TRBV25-1
J: TRBJ2-1
CDR3: CASSEKRGGGNEQFF
DNA: TGTGCCAGCAGTGAAAAACGGGGGGGTGGCAATGAGCAGTTCTTC

size: NA
length: 16
D: TRBD2
V: TRBV5-1
J: TRBJ2-1
CDR3: CASSPGGGSLDNEQFF
DNA: TGCGCCAGCAGCCCGGGGGGGGGCAGTCTGGACAATGAGCAGTTCTTC

size: NA
length: 14
D: TRBD1
V: TRBV27
J: TRBJ2-7
CDR3: CASSRGQGSYEQYF
DNA: TGTGCCAGCAGTCGGGGACAGGGGTCCTACGAGCAGTACTTC

size: NA
length: 13
D: TRBD1
V: TRBV29-1
J: TRBJ2-7
CDR3: CSVEEGDRYEQYF
DNA: TGCAGCGTTGAAGAGGGGGACAGGTACGAGCAGTACTTC

size: NA
length: 17
D: NA
V: TRBV10-3
J: TRBJ2-6
CDR3: CAISDRQESSGANVLTF
DNA: TGTGCCATCAGTGACCGGCAGGAAAGCTCTGGGGCCAACGTCCTGACTTTC

size: NA
length: 14
D: TRBD1
V: TRBV14
J: TRBJ1-1
CDR3: CASSHSGTGSDAFF
DNA: TGTGCCAGCAGCCACTCAGGGACAGGGAGTGACGCTTTCTTT

size: few
length: 14
D: NA
V: TRBV2
J: TRBJ1-5
CDR3: CASSDMGFGQPQHF
DNA: TGTGCCAGCAGTGATATGGGCTTTGGGCAGCCCCAGCATTTT

size: few
length: 15
D: NA
V: TRBV10-3
J: TRBJ1-1
CDR3: CAISEEEPWNTEAFF
DNA: TGTGCCATCAGTGAGGAGGAACCTTGGAACACTGAAGCTTTCTTT

size: few
length: 13
D: NA
V: TRBV18
J: TRBJ2-7
CDR3: CASSLDRTYEQYF
DNA: TGTGCCAGCTCCCTTGACAGGACCTACGAGCAGTACTTC

size: NA
length: 13
D: TRBD1
V: TRBV29-1
J: TRBJ2-7
CDR3: CSATDRASYEQYF
DNA: TGCAGCGCCACGGACAGGGCCTCCTACGAGCAGTACTTC

size: NA
length: 12
D: NA
V: TRBV10-3
J: TRBJ1-1
CDR3: CAISEYMAEAFF
DNA: TGTGCCATCAGTGAGTACATGGCTGAAGCTTTCTTT

size: NA
length: 14
D: TRBD1
V: TRBV11-2
J: TRBJ2-7
CDR3: CASSLAPDRDEQYF
DNA: TGTGCCAGCAGCTTAGCCCCCGACAGGGACGAGCAGTACTTC

size: NA
length: 14
D: TRBD1
V: TRBV28
J: TRBJ2-7
CDR3: CASSRGRRSYEQYF
DNA: TGTGCCAGCAGTAGGGGGCGAAGGTCCTACGAGCAGTACTTC

size: NA
length: 19
D: TRBD1
V: TRBV2
J: TRBJ1-2
CDR3: CASSEALGRRRDSVYGYTF
DNA: TGTGCCAGCAGTGAAGCGCTGGGACGTCGACGGGACAGCGTCTATGGCTACACCTTC

size: NA
length: 15
D: TRBD1
V: TRBV6-5
J: TRBJ2-7
CDR3: CASSYDRTGVYEQYF
DNA: TGTGCCAGCAGTTACGACCGGACAGGGGTCTACGAGCAGTACTTC

size: NA
length: 14
D: TRBD1
V: TRBV5-1
J: TRBJ1-1
CDR3: CASSADREELEAFF
DNA: TGCGCCAGCAGCGCGGACAGGGAAGAACTTGAAGCTTTCTTT

size: NA
length: 14
D: NA
V: TRBV6-1
J: TRBJ2-2
CDR3: CASRTALNTGELFF
DNA: TGTGCCAGCAGGACAGCGCTAAACACCGGGGAGCTGTTTTTT

size: NA
length: 14
D: TRBD1
V: TRBV19
J: TRBJ2-7
CDR3: CASSRGDRGYEQYF
DNA: TGTGCCAGTAGTAGGGGTGACAGGGGATACGAGCAGTACTTC

size: NA
length: 16
D: NA
V: TRBV28
J: TRBJ2-1
CDR3: CASSPSISVTINEQFF
DNA: TGTGCCAGCAGCCCATCAATTAGCGTTACGATCAATGAGCAGTTCTTC

size: NA
length: 15
D: NA
V: TRBV6-6
J: TRBJ1-1
CDR3: CASSYWEGLNTEAFF
DNA: TGTGCCAGCAGTTACTGGGAGGGGTTGAACACTGAAGCTTTCTTT

size: NA
length: 17
D: NA
V: TRBV10-3
J: TRBJ2-2
CDR3: CAIRMTRGRVGTGELFF
DNA: TGTGCCATCAGGATGACTAGGGGTCGCGTTGGCACCGGGGAGCTGTTTTTT

size: NA
length: 16
D: TRBD1
V: TRBV7-6
J: TRBJ2-7
CDR3: CASSPSSGTGDYEQYF
DNA: TGTGCCAGCAGCCCATCTTCCGGGACAGGGGACTACGAGCAGTACTTC

size: NA
length: 16
D: TRBD1
V: TRBV6-5
J: TRBJ1-2
CDR3: CASSYLGTGPNYGYTF
DNA: TGTGCCAGCAGTTACTTAGGGACAGGGCCTAACTATGGCTACACCTTC